The sequence of this TCR beta chain was determined in a study of CD8+ T cells in alopecia areata. Study as a whole: Administration of oral tofacitinib to treated patients was at 5 to 10 mg twice daily.

Treatment noted: oral pan-JAK inhibitor, 5-10 mg twice daily. Individuals with alopecia areata gave both lesional scalp punch biopsies and peripheral blood for collection. RNA extraction and reverse transcription yielded cDNA as sequencing template. This table comes from immunoSEQ multiplex PCR, and its TCRdb copy is limited to in-frame clones, with some not included. The table includes fewer than 4,500 clones, 69% detected once. V was shortened by 1 base and J by 2 bases, with 7 bases between the two germline ends. Germline CDR1 is SGHTA and CDR2 is FQGTGA. The CDR3 is 14 residues long. About this clone: Its specificity is not known.

Study-wide findings and caveats: The presence of one nonresponder keeps the tie between baseline CD8+ expansion and response uncertain. Normal scalp showed lower clonality than lesional scalp, especially alopecia totalis/universalis.

V gene TRBV7-3 combines with J gene TRBJ2-3; D gene ambiguous. The TCR comes from a human donor with alopecia areata. The sample consisted of skin, taken at week 24, from a patient treated with tofacitinib. In DNA, the CDR3 is TGTGCCAGCAGCTTAAACGGGCACACAGATACGCAGTATTTT. Translating gives CASSLNGHTDTQYF.